This T cell receptor beta chain originates from a study of blood T cells in healthy people across ages. Study-level results: With naive T cell percentage, TCR beta diversity showed a strong correlation. In older individuals, TCR beta diversity per million T cells was lower, falling roughly linearly with age.

Germline V gene data show CDR1 as DFQATT and CDR2 as SNEGSKA (reference sequence). The CDR3 is 14 residues long. The ends were cut back, 3 bases at V and 7 bases at J, with 16 bases in the middle. As for this clonotype: Its target is not known.

Alongside a J-beta primer mix, a sample-barcoded 5' primer served in a second PCR lasting 7 to 11 cycles. TCRdb redid the calling of the 5' RACE reads with MiXCR, one entry per CDR3 protein. This table holds 1.5 million to 2 million distinct CDR3 sequences, 28% found once. The receptor's source is a woman aged 30 to 39 in good health. The sequencing sample was made of blood. The chain has TRBV20-1 and TRBJ2-1, with TRBD1 as a possible D gene (7 bases). CDR3 nucleotides: TGCAGTGCTAGGGACCCCAGGGGGAGGAATGAGCAGTTCTTC. As protein: CSARDPRGRNEQFF.